The source of this T cell receptor beta chain is a study of blood T cell repertoires in COVID-19. At the level of the study: Nucleic acid was either cDNA or gDNA, and it came from T cells, B-cell-depleted T cells, or PBMCs.

Authors' processing steps: For nucleated cells, counts were estimated from reference gene primer amplification. Profiling relied on immunoSEQ multiplex PCR, and the TCRdb table lists in-frame clones only, not all of them. D and trimming were read from the DNA, whereas the V and J calls and clone size are those reported in that table. The table shows about 200,000 clones, with around 86% occurring only once. Germline V gives CDR1 SQVTM, CDR2 ANQGSEA. V was pared by 4 bases and J by 0 bases, with 9 bases between. The CDR3 runs 14 residues. The chain carries TRBV29-1 and TRBJ2-2, with D possibly being TRBD1 (6 bases). The clonotype was recovered from a man aged 40-50 years with acute COVID-19. The sample was PBMCs or T cells enriched from blood (not recorded which). DNA for the CDR3: TGCAGCGTTGTCAGGGGCGCGAACACCGGGGAGCTGTTTTTT. Protein: CSVVRGANTGELFF.